The text below deals with one T cell receptor beta chain. Its specificity is not known. As for treatment: roughly 10-day PBMC culture with coronavirus spike peptide pools or control peptides (ViraFEST assay). Peptide-pool expansion of antigen-specific T cells preceded TCR sequencing in ViraFEST. This record belongs to a study of vaccination and CD4 T cells after COVID-19. Sequencing of the DNA from cultured CD4+ T cells was carried out with the Oncomine TCR Beta short-read assay. TCRdb reprocessed the PCR reads via MiXCR and lists one record per CDR3 protein. The sample carries thousands of distinct CDR3 sequences, less than 75% recorded once. The CDR3 runs 13 residues. V was cut by 3 bases and J by 6 bases, with 13 bases left in between. The germline V gene encodes CDR1 SGHDT and CDR2 YYEEEE.

The TCR comes from a human donor who had recovered from COVID-19. The sequenced sample consisted of CD4+ T cells from blood, cultured in vitro. The chain employs TRBV5-6 and TRBJ2-7, with D maybe TRBD1 (6 bases). The CDR3 loop is CASSSGTLLEQYF. The CDR3 DNA reads TGTGCCAGCAGCTCCGGGACACTACTCGAGCAGTACTTC.